This T cell receptor (beta chain) was sequenced during a study of shared clonotypes between healthy human individuals. About the research overall: Every donor yielded three CD4 naive, three CD4 memory, two CD8 naive and one CD8 memory plate.

CDR3 length equals 17 residues. Germline CDR1 MDHEN, CDR2 SYDVKM. The V end lost 1 base, the J end lost 5 bases, and 18 bases lay between the germline ends. Points from the study as a whole: Shared across a few donors were roughly 5.3% of the naive CD4 clonotypes. Naive subsets usually exceeded memory subsets in estimated richness.

Profiling relied on immunoSEQ multiplex PCR, and the TCRdb table lists in-frame clones only, not all of them. The sample lists over 400,000 clones, 95% to 96% occurring once. This clone was recorded only once. The antigen is undetermined. The TCR originated in a woman younger than 45 in good health. J is TRBJ1-5 and V is TRBV28, with D uncertain. The sample taken for sequencing was naive CD4+ T cells sorted from blood. The subset is: CD45RA+ positively selected. The chain's CDR3 is CASSLYRTQGPYQPQHF. As DNA, the CDR3 is TGTGCCAGCAGTTTATACCGGACGCAAGGACCCTATCAGCCCCAGCATTTT.